This entry lists 27 T cell receptor beta chains sequenced from one sample in a study of T cells expressing NK-cell markers (dated by TCRdb to between 2020 and 2021). Preparation of the library involved 5' RACE. TCRdb records Illumina HiSeq 2000 as the sequencer. One entry per CDR3 protein sequence results from the TCRdb reprocessing of the reads, with DNA left out. The sample has a few hundred thousand distinct CDR3 sequences on record. The leading ten clones occupy around 1.4% of the sample. The sample taken for sequencing was blood T cells: a sorted CD56 or NKG2C T cell subset, CD4+ or CD8+ T cells, or bulk PBMC T cells (not recorded which). The receptors stem from a woman in her 50s in good health. Donor details come from another sample of the same person, matched by shared clones.

The gene calls are TRBV18 and TRBJ1-1; TCRdb's D call of TRBD1 is untestable without DNA. The CDR3 contains 15 residues. Germline assignment: CDR1 KGHSH and CDR2 LQKENI. The CDR3 spells CASSPLGQVNTEAFF. The variable domain in full, with the rest retrieved from reference TRBV18 and TRBJ1-1, is NAGVMQNPRHLVRRRGQEARLRCSPMKGHSHVYWYRQLPEEGLKFMVYLQKENIIDESGMPKERFSAEFPKEGPSILRIQQVVRGDSAAYFCASSPLGQVNTEAFFGQGTRLTVV.

This rearrangement joins TRBV3-1 to TRBJ2-3; TCRdb designates TRBD2, a call that cannot be tested without DNA. The CDR3 covers 16 residues. CDR1 is LGHDT and CDR2 is YNNKEL in the germline V gene (reference sequence). The CDR3 reads CASSQETAGGTDTQYF.

The V gene is TRBV6-1, the J gene TRBJ2-2; TCRdb's D call of TRBD1 is untestable without DNA. Looked up from germline, CDR1 is MNHNS and CDR2 is SASEGT. The CDR3 is 19 amino acids. The CDR3 reads CASRANRGLAAVNTGELFF.

The chain links TRBV20-1 to TRBJ2-3. Germline values: CDR1 DFQATT, CDR2 SNEGSKA (reference sequence). This CDR3 region has 13 residues. CDR3 residues: CSARDFGRDTQYF.

The J gene is TRBJ2-5, the V gene TRBV5-1; there is no DNA to check the TCRdb D call of TRBD1. The CDR3 extends over 15 amino acids. Germline CDR1 and CDR2: SGHRS and YFSETQ. CDR3 in amino acids: CASSFTDTMWETQYF. The full variable domain, with the rest looked up from reference TRBV5-1 and TRBJ2-5, is KAGVTQTPRYLIKTRGQQVTLSCSPISGHRSVSWYQQTPGQGLQFLFEYFSETQRNKGNFPGRFSGRQFSNSRSEMNVSTLELGDSALYLCASSFTDTMWETQYFGPGTRLLVL.

The V and J genes are TRBV7-3 and TRBJ2-3. Per germline, CDR1 SGHTA and CDR2 FQGTGA. The CDR3 runs 13 residues. The CDR3 protein is CASSLTGIYTQYF.

The J gene is TRBJ1-2, the V gene TRBV7-6. Looked up from germline, CDR1 is SGHVS and CDR2 is FNYEAQ. The CDR3 is 15 amino acids. CDR3 protein: CASSLRTDPNYGYTF.

The chain couples TRBV5-1 to TRBJ2-1; no DNA is available, so the TRBD1 call from TCRdb remains unchecked. Looked up from germline, CDR1 is SGHRS and CDR2 is YFSETQ. The CDR3 runs 15 residues. This CDR3 is CASSFEGADWDEQFF.

The rearrangement links TRBV27 to TRBJ1-1. The CDR3 covers 15 residues. CDR1 MNHEY and CDR2 SMNVEV come from the germline V gene (reference sequence). The CDR3 protein is CASSPVGVREAEAFF.

The chain uses TRBV5-1 and TRBJ2-4. Germline V gene data show CDR1 as SGHRS and CDR2 as YFSETQ. This CDR3 spans 18 amino acids. The CDR3 sequence: CASSLMPTVILTKNIQYF.

The chain joins TRBV30 to TRBJ2-7. This CDR3 is 14 amino acids long. Germline V lookup: CDR1 GTSNPN, CDR2 SVGIG (reference sequence). CDR3 in amino acids: CAWSGGDIKYEQYF.

The chain is built from TRBV20-1 and TRBJ2-4; the D call of TRBD1 rests on TCRdb alone, since no DNA is present to check it. Per the germline V gene, CDR1 is DFQATT and CDR2 is SNEGSKA (reference sequence). This CDR3 comprises 15 residues. CDR3 residues: CSATYPLGAKNIQYF.

The V gene is TRBV5-1, the J gene TRBJ1-2. CDR3 length: 14 residues. Germline V gene data show CDR1 as SGHRS and CDR2 as YFSETQ. CDR3 loop: CASSLVGRQDGYTF.

V and J are TRBV11-2 and TRBJ1-1. This CDR3 contains 16 residues. CDR1 is SGHAT and CDR2 is FQNNGV in the germline V gene. CDR3 protein: CASRSGGGSMNTEAFF.

The rearrangement links TRBV5-1 to TRBJ1-4; TCRdb names TRBD1, which stays unverified in the absence of DNA. The CDR3 extends over 16 amino acids. CDR1 and CDR2 (germline): SGHRS, YFSETQ. CDR3 in amino acids: CASSLDSPVSNEKLFF.

The V call is TRBV12-3 or TRBV12-4, the J call TRBJ1-2. CDR3 length: 13 amino acids. CDR3 in amino acids: CASRTGPRFGYTF.

This sequence joins TRBV12-3 or TRBV12-4 and TRBJ2-1; TCRdb's D call of TRBD1 is untestable without DNA. This CDR3 contains 16 residues. This chain's CDR3 is CASSYHRGITGNEQFF.

The rearrangement uses TRBV12-5 and TRBJ2-6. Germline CDR1 LGHNT, CDR2 FRNRAP. The CDR3 contains 15 residues. The CDR3 here is CASGLSVSGANVLTF.

The chain carries TRBV4-1 and TRBJ2-6. Germline CDR1 and CDR2: MGHRA and YSYEKL. The CDR3 is 18 amino acids. This CDR3 reads CASSQGGRSSSGANVLTF.

The gene calls are TRBV10-3 and TRBJ2-7; lacking DNA, the TRBD2 call made by TCRdb goes unchecked. The CDR3 loop spans 18 amino acids. The germline CDR1 and CDR2 sequences are ENHRY and SYGVKD. CDR3 amino acids: CAISESGTSGRAPYEQYF.

This chain uses TRBV19 with TRBJ1-1. The CDR3 runs to 16 residues. From germline, CDR1 is LNHDA and CDR2 SQIVND (reference sequence). The CDR3 is CASSVSGKGMNTEAFF.

This chain uses TRBV5-5 with TRBJ2-4; the D call of TRBD1 rests on TCRdb alone, since no DNA is present to check it. Germline CDR1 is SGHKS and CDR2 is YYEKEE (reference sequence). The CDR3 spans 16 residues. The CDR3 loop is CASSPGGGRAKNIQYF.

This chain connects TRBV7-6 to TRBJ2-1; the D gene TCRdb calls, TRBD2, cannot be checked with no DNA. The CDR3 runs to 15 residues. Germline V lookup: CDR1 SGHVS, CDR2 FNYEAQ. The CDR3 loop reads CASSLNRLARDEQFF.

The rearrangement links TRBV11-3 to TRBJ2-1. Germline CDR1 is SGHNT and CDR2 is YENEEA. The CDR3 runs to 13 residues. CDR3 protein: CASSLDFVNEQFF.

The chain employs TRBV24-1 and TRBJ2-2; TCRdb calls TRBD1, which cannot be checked without DNA. CDR1 and CDR2 from the germline V gene are KGHDR and SFDVKD. This CDR3 is 16 amino acids long. The CDR3 here is CATSDPGRTNTGELFF.

The chain combines TRBV5-1 with TRBJ2-2; absent DNA, TCRdb's TRBD1 call cannot be checked. CDR1 and CDR2 from the germline V gene are SGHRS and YFSETQ. The CDR3 extends over 15 amino acids. The CDR3 spells CASRSDRLFTGELFF.

V is TRBV7-9 and J is TRBJ2-1; TCRdb calls TRBD1, which cannot be checked without DNA. CDR1 is SEHNR and CDR2 is FQNEAQ in the germline V gene (reference sequence). The CDR3 length is 12 residues. CDR3: CASDGGYNEQFF. Using reference TRBV7-9 and TRBJ2-1 for the parts outside the CDR3, the full variable domain is DTGVSQNPRHKITKRGQNVTFRCDPISEHNRLYWYRQTLGQGPEFLTYFQNEAQLEKSRLLSDRFSAERPKGSFSTLEIQRTEQGDSAMYLCASDGGYNEQFFGPGTRLTVL.